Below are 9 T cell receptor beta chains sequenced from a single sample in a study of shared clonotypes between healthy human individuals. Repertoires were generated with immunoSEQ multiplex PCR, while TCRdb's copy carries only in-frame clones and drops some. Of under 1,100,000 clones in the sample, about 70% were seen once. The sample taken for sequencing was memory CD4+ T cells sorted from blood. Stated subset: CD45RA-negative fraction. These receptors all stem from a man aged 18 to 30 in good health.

The CDR3 is CASSVGRDRYNSPLHF. The CDR3 region has the DNA TGTGCCAGCAGCGTCGGACGGGACAGGTATAATTCACCCCTCCACTTT. This sequence joins TRBV9 and TRBJ1-6, with 8 bases fitting TRBD1. CDR1 is SGDLS and CDR2 is YYNGEE in the germline V gene. V lost 2 bases and J lost 4; bases outside the gene matches: 5. The CDR3 sequence is 16 residues long.

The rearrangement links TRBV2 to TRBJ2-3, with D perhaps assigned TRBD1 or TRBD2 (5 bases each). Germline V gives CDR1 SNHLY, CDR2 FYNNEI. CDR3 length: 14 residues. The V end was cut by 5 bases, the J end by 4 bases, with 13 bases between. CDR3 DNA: TGTGCCAGCAGTTACCTGGGACGGTCAGATACGCAGTATTTT. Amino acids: CASSYLGRSDTQYF.

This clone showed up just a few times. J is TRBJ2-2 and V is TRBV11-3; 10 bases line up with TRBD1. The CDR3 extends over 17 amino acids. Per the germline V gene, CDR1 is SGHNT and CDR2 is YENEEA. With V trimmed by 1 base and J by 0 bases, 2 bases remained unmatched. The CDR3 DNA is TGTGCCAGCAGCTTAGCCGGGACAGGGGCGAACACCGGGGAGCTGTTTTTT. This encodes CASSLAGTGANTGELFF.

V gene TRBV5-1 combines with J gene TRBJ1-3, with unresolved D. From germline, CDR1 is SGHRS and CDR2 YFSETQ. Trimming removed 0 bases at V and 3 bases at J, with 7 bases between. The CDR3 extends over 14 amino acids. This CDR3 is CASSLVLGGNTIYF. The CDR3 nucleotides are TGCGCCAGCAGCTTGGTACTTGGTGGAAACACCATATATTTT. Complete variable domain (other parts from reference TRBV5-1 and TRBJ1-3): KAGVTQTPRYLIKTRGQQVTLSCSPISGHRSVSWYQQTPGQGLQFLFEYFSETQRNKGNFPGRFSGRQFSNSRSEMNVSTLELGDSALYLCASSLVLGGNTIYFGEGSWLTVV.

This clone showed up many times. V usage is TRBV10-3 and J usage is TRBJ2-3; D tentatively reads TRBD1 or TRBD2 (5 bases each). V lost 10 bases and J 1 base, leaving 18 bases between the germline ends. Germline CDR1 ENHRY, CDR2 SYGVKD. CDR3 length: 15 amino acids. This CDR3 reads CATRGTHGGTDTQYF. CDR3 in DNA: TGTGCCACCCGAGGGACCCACGGAGGCACAGATACGCAGTATTTT.

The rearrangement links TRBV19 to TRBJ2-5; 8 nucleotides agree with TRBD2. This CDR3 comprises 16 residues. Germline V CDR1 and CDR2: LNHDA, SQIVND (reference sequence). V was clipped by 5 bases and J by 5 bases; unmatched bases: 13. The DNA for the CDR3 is TGTGCCAGTAGTTCGACCGGGACTAGAGGCGGGGAGACCCAGTACTTC. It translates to CASSSTGTRGGETQYF.

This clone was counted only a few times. CDR3 nucleotides: TGTGCCAGCAGCAACCCCCTAGCGGATACAAACAATGAGCAGTTCTTC. This sequence encodes CASSNPLADTNNEQFF. The chain carries TRBV7-6 and TRBJ2-1; 7 positions match TRBD2. Looked up from germline, CDR1 is SGHVS and CDR2 is FNYEAQ. The CDR3 runs 16 residues. Trimming took 5 bases from V and 5 from J; bases not matched to a gene: 12.

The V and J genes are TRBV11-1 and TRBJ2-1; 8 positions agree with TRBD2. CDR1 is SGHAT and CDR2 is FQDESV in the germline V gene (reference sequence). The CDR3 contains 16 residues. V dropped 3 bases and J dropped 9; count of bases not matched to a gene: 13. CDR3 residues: CASSLLAGGSSSEQFF. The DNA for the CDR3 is TGTGCCAGCAGCTTGTTGGCGGGGGGCTCCTCTAGTGAGCAGTTCTTC.

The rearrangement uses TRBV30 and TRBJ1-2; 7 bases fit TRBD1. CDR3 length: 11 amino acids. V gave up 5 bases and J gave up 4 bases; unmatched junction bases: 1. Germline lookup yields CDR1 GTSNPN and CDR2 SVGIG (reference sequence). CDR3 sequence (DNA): TGTGCCTGGGGGACAGTCTATGGCTACACCTTC. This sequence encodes CAWGTVYGYTF.